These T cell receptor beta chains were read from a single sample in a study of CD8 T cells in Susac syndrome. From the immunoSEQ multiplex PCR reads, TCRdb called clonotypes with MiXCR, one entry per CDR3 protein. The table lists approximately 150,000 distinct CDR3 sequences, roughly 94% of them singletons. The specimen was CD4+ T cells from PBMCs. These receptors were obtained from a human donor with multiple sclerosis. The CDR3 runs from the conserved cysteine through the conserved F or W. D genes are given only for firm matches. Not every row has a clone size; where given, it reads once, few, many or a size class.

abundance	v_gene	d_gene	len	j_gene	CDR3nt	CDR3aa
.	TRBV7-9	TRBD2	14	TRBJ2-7	TGTGCCAGCAGACCCGGGGAGGGGAATGGGGAGCAGTACTTC	CASRPGEGNGEQYF
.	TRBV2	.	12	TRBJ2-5	TGTGCCAGCGGAAGGGGCCAGCAGACCCAGTACTTC	CASGRGQQTQYF
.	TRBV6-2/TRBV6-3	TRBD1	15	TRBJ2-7	TGTGCCAGCAGAAGAGGAACAGGGGATACCTACGAGCAGTACTTC	CASRRGTGDTYEQYF
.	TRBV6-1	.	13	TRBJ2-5	TGTGCCAGCCAGTGGGCAGGTCAAGAGACCCAGTACTTC	CASQWAGQETQYF
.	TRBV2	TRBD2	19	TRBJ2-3	TGTGCCAGCAGCGGACCGGGAGGGGGACTAGCGGGGCTGGCAGATACGCAGTATTTT	CASSGPGGGLAGLADTQYF
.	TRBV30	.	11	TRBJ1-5	TGTGCCTGGAGTGAAGGTCAGCCCCAGCATTTT	CAWSEGQPQHF
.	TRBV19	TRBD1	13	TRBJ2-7	TGTGCCAGCAAACAGGGGATCTCCTACGAGCAGTACTTC	CASKQGISYEQYF
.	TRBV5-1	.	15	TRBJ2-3	TGCGCCAGCAGCTTGAGTCGGCCGGAGAGAGATACGCAGTATTTT	CASSLSRPERDTQYF
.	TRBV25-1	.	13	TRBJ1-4	TGTGCCAGCAGGGGGAGTGATATCGGAAAACTGTTTTTT	CASRGSDIGKLFF
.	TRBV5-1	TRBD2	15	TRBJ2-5	TGCGCCAGCAGCTTGACGGGGAGGGCGGAAGAGACCCAGTACTTC	CASSLTGRAEETQYF
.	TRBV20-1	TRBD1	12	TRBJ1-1	TGCAGTGCTAGACAGGGGGACACTGAAGCTTTCTTT	CSARQGDTEAFF
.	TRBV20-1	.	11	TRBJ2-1	TGCAGTGCTAGAGGGGTGGGTCTGCAGTTCTTC	CSARGVGLQFF
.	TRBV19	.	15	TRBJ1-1	TGTGCCAGCATCGCACCAGGAAGAATGAACACTGAAGCTTTCTTT	CASIAPGRMNTEAFF
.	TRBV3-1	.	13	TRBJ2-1	TGTGCCAGCAGCCATGGTCGTCGAGGCGAGCAGTTCTTC	CASSHGRRGEQFF
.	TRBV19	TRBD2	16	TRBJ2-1	TGTGCCAGTAGTGTTACCGGGACTAGCGGGAGTGATGAGCAGTTCTTC	CASSVTGTSGSDEQFF
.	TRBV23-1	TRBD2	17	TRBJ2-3	TGCGCCAGCCCCTCTGGGCTAGCGGGAGCCTGCACAGATACGCAGTATTTT	CASPSGLAGACTDTQYF
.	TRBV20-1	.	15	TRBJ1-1	TGCAGTGCTGTACTTTGGGACACAGCTCGAGTTGGAGCTTTCTTT	CSAVLWDTARVGAFF
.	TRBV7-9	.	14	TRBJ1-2	TGTGCCAGCAGCACCAGTTCCGTGGCCTATGGCTACACCTTC	CASSTSSVAYGYTF
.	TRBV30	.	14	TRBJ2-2	TGTGCCTGGAGATTTGGGCAGAACACCGGGGAGCTGTTTTTT	CAWRFGQNTGELFF
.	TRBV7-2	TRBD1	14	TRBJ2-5	TGTGCCAGCAGCCGGACGGGACAGAAGGAGACCCAGTACTTC	CASSRTGQKETQYF
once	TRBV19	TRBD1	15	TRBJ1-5	TGTGCCAGTAGTTATAGGGGGCATAGCAATCAGCCCCAGCATTTT	CASSYRGHSNQPQHF
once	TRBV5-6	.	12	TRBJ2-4	TGTGCCAGCAGCGAACGCCCCGACATTCAGTACTTC	CASSERPDIQYF
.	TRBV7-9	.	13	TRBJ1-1	TGTGCCAGCAGCTTAGGACAGTTTTATGAAGCTTTCTTT	CASSLGQFYEAFF
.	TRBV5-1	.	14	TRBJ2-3	TGCGCCAGCAGCACTAGTTCTAGCACAGATACGCAGTATTTT	CASSTSSSTDTQYF
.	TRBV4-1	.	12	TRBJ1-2	TGCGCCAGCAGCCAGACGGGGCGAGGCTACACCTTC	CASSQTGRGYTF
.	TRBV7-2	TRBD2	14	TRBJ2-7	TGTGCCAGCAGCACACCAGGACTAGCTCGCGAGCAGTACTTC	CASSTPGLAREQYF
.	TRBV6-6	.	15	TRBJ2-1	TGTGCCAGCAGTTACGGGAGTCGCACCTACAATGAGCAGTTCTTC	CASSYGSRTYNEQFF
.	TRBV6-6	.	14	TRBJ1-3	TGTGCCAGCAGTTACTCCAACTCTGGAAACACCATATATTTT	CASSYSNSGNTIYF
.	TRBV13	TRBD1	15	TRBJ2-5	TGTGCCAGCAGCTTCTACAACGGACAGGTAGAGACCCAGTACTTC	CASSFYNGQVETQYF
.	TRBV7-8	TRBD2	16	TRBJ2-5	TGTGCCAGCAGCTTAGCGTTAGGGCTAGCGGAAGAGACCCAGTACTTC	CASSLALGLAEETQYF
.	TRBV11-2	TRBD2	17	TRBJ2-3	TGTGCCAGCAGCTTAGTTCTCGGACTAGCGGGGCTTGATACGCAGTATTTT	CASSLVLGLAGLDTQYF
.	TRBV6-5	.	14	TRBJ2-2	TGTGCCAGCAGTCCCCGGGCAGGGGCCGGGGAGCTGTTTTTT	CASSPRAGAGELFF
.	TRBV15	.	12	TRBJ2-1	TGTGCCACCAGCAGGTTTGATAATGAGCAGTTCTTC	CATSRFDNEQFF
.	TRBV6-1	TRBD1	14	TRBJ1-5	TGTGCCAGCAGGGACAGGGGAGCTTATCAGCCCCAGCATTTT	CASRDRGAYQPQHF
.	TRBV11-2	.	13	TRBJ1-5	TGTGCCAGCAGCTTAGTAGCGAATCAGCCCCAGCATTTT	CASSLVANQPQHF
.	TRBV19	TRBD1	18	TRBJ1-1	TGTGCCAGTAGTATAGGAAGGTTGACAGGGAATGTATTCGCTGAAGCTTTCTTT	CASSIGRLTGNVFAEAFF
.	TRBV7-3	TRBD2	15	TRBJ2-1	TGTGCCAGCAGCCAAACTAGCGGGGAATACAATGAGCAGTTCTTC	CASSQTSGEYNEQFF
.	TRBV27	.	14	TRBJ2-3	TGTGCCAGCACCATGAGCACCTCCACAGATACGCAGTATTTT	CASTMSTSTDTQYF
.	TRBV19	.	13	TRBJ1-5	TGTGCCAGTACGCCGAACAAATATCAGCCCCAGCATTTT	CASTPNKYQPQHF
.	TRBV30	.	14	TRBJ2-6	TGTGCCTGGAGTAGTTTCTCTGGGGCCAACGTCCTGACTTTC	CAWSSFSGANVLTF
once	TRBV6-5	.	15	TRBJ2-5	TGTGCCAGCAGCACCACTCGGGGCGGGAAGGAGACCCAGTACTTC	CASSTTRGGKETQYF
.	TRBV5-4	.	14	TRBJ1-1	TGTGCCAGCAGCTTGGATGGGGGGCTTACTGAAGCTTTCTTT	CASSLDGGLTEAFF
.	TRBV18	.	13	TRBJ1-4	TGTGCCAGCTCACTTGGGACGAGTGAAAAACTGTTTTTT	CASSLGTSEKLFF
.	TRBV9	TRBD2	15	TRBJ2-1	TGTGCCAGCAGCGTACAGTTCGCGGGAGGCTATGAGCAGTTCTTC	CASSVQFAGGYEQFF
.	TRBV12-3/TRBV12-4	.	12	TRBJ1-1	TGTGCCAGCAGTGTTTGGGGCCCTGAAGCTTTCTTT	CASSVWGPEAFF
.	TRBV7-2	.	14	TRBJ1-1	TGTGCCAGCAGCTTAGCGGGCAGGAACACTGAAGCTTTCTTT	CASSLAGRNTEAFF
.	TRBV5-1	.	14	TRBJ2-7	TGCGCCAGCAGCTTGTCCCAGGGGTTCCACGAGCAGTACTTC	CASSLSQGFHEQYF
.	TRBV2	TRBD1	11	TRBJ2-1	TGTGCCTGCAGGGGGTATAATGAGCAGTTCTTC	CACRGYNEQFF
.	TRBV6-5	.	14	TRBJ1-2	TGTGCCAGCAGTTTCCTGGGGGCTGGGTATGGCTACACCTTC	CASSFLGAGYGYTF
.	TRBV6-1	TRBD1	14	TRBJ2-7	TGTGCCAGCAGAGACCGGGACAGTTCCTACGAGCAGTACTTC	CASRDRDSSYEQYF
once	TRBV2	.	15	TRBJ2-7	TGTGCCAGCACGGTGACAGCACAGAGCTCCTACGAGCAGTACTTC	CASTVTAQSSYEQYF
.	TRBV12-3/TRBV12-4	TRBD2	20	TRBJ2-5	TGTGCCAGCAGTTTGGGCCTCGGACTAGCGGGAGAAGGAGGGCAAGAGACCCAGTACTTC	CASSLGLGLAGEGGQETQYF
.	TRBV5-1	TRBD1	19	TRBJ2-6	TGCGCCAGCAGCTCCGCCGGGACAGGGGGTGTATCTGGGGCCAACGTCCTGACTTTC	CASSSAGTGGVSGANVLTF
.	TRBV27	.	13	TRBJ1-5	TGTGCCAGCAGTTGGGCAGAATATCAGCCCCAGCATTTT	CASSWAEYQPQHF
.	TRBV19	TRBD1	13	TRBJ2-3	TGTGCCAGTAAAGGGGGCCCTTCAGATACGCAGTATTTT	CASKGGPSDTQYF
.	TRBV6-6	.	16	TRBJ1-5	TGTGCCAGCAGTTACGGCGAGGGGTTTAGCAATCAGCCCCAGCATTTT	CASSYGEGFSNQPQHF